This TCR beta chain emerged from a study of siplizumab effects on memory and regulatory T cells. Sequencing of each sample assayed roughly 10^5 TCR templates. Profiling relied on immunoSEQ multiplex PCR, and the TCRdb table lists in-frame clones only, not all of them. Of approximately 90,000 clones listed, 94% are singletons. CDR1 SQVTM and CDR2 ANQGSEA come from the germline V gene. The trim removed 1 base at V and 1 base at J, leaving 3 bases unmatched. The CDR3 consists of 15 residues. For this clone: The antigen is undetermined.

Findings and limits, study-wide: Alloreactive CD4+ clones that could be mapped were on average approximately 69% Treg-derived with siplizumab, against about 25% in controls. Suppressive activity of Tregs proliferating in siplizumab cultures remained unconfirmed. Neither a naive nor a memory phenotype was assignable to roughly 75-96% of proliferating CD4+ or CD8+ clones.

Sample: non-Treg CD4+ T cells sorted from blood. The chain employs TRBV29-1 and TRBJ2-5; 10 positions agree with TRBD1. The source of this sequence is a human donor in good health. CDR3 amino acids: CSVEGDRGSQETQYF. As DNA, the CDR3 is TGCAGCGTTGAAGGGGACAGGGGTTCCCAAGAGACCCAGTACTTC.